This TCR beta chain was recorded in a study of cytotoxic CD8 clonotypes in ibrutinib-treated CLL (dated by TCRdb to the early 2020s). Context from the whole study: The cohort was composed of 10 to 11 relapsed/refractory and about 15 treatment-naive patients; IGHV unmutated status was identified in 17 patients. On average, each sample had about 250,000 productive templates and almost 95,000 productive rearrangements. Responses were partial in roughly 25 patients and complete in 2; after median about 68 months follow-up, approximately 15 stayed in remission and 12 progressed. Every remission and progressive disease sample was obtained while ibrutinib was still being received by the patients. Response samples were taken after a median of 12 months on treatment, ranging from about 6 to 40 months. Cryopreserved peripheral blood mononuclear cells were obtained prior to treatment, at the time of response, and at either disease progression or sustained remission. Of the 85 to 90 participants in the trial, 26 had longitudinal samples available.

The goal of deep resolution MiSeq sequencing was a depth between 1 in 1 million and 1 in 200,000 T cells, and coverage averaged 10x per clonotype. The immunoSEQ hsTCRB Kit was used to generate the TCR beta libraries. Regarding the original processing steps: Data were analyzed with ImmunoSEQ Data Assistant and ImmunoSEQ Analyzer, with V, D and J genes assigned per IMGT definitions. Clonality was computed as one minus normalized Shannon entropy of productive rearrangement frequencies, ranging from 0 to 1. Public clonotype analysis was restricted to overrepresented clonotypes comprising at least 0.05% of each patient's repertoire. Repertoires from more than ten age-matched healthy donors in immuneACCESS were used as clonality controls. The clones in this table, taken by TCRdb from immuneACCESS, are in-frame only. Not every clone is retained; where verified, under half of the shortfall comes from an unresolved V gene, and the cause of the rest is unknown. The V and J calls and clone size were taken over from that table, and D and trimming were inferred from the DNA. This sample is represented by about 140,000 clones; around 81% of them were singletons. The ten largest account for 6.5% to 8% of the sample.

For TCR beta library preparation, roughly 2.1 micrograms of genomic DNA was extracted from cryopreserved PBMCs. Longitudinal blood samples from CLL patients receiving ibrutinib monotherapy were subjected to high-throughput TCR beta sequencing. The patients were enrolled in a single-center, open-label phase 2 trial of ibrutinib monotherapy. This clone was seen a few times. No cognate antigen has been identified for it. Qualities for individual bases were not recorded, and no much larger clone is one base off. The full study reports these points: Baseline clonality was found to be higher than that of age-matched healthy donors and was strongly correlated with circulating CD8+ T-cell counts. Public clonotypes were rare and either shrank or stayed stable during treatment, and the rise in clonality at ibrutinib response reflected expansion of private clonotypes. Lymph node repertoires were not examined, and the timing of sampling was not matched between patients in sustained remission and those whose disease progressed. At ibrutinib response clonality went up, during sustained remission it held steady, and at progression it dropped back toward baseline.

The trim is 0 bases for V and 5 bases for J, with a gap of 3 bases between the germline ends. Via the germline V gene, CDR1 is SGDLS and CDR2 YYNGEE. There are 13 amino acids in the CDR3, from cysteine to phenylalanine inclusive. Just the 39-base CDR3 DNA is kept, in frame starting at base 1. This sequence uses TRBV9 and TRBJ1-6, with no reliable assignment of the D segment. Specimen: PBMCs, collected after 36 months of ibrutinib treatment. The TCR comes from a human donor with chronic lymphocytic leukemia. The CDR3 reads as follows: CASSVGNNSPLHF. The sequenced DNA: TGTGCCAGCAGCGTAGGGAATAATTCACCCCTCCACTTT.